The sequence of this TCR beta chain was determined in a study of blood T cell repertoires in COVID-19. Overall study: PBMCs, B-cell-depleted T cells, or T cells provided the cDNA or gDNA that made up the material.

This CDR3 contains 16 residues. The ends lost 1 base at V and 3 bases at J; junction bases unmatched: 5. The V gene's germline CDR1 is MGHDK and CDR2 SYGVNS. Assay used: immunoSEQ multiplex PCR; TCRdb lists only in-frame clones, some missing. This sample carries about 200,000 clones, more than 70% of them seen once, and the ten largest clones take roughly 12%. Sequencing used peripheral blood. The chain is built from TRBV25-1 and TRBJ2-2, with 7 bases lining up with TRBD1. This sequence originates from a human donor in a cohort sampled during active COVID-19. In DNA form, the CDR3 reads TGTGCCAGCAGTGAATCTGGAAGGGGGCACACCGGGGAGCTGTTTTTT. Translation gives CASSESGRGHTGELFF.